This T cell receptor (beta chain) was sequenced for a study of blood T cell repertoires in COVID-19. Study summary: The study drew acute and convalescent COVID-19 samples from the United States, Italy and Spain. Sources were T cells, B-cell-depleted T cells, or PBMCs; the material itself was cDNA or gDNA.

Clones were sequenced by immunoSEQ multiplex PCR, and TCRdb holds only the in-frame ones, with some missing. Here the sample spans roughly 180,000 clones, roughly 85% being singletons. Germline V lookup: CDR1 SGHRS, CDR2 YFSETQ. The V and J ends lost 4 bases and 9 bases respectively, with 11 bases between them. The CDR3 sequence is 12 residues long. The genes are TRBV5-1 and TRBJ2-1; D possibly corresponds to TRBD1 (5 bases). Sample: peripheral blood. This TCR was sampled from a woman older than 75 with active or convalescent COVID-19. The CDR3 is CASSQVQVEQFF. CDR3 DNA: TGCGCCAGCAGCCAAGTACAGGTTGAGCAGTTCTTC.